The clone carrying this T cell receptor beta chain was seen only a few times. Per the authors' pipeline: By means of reference gene primer amplification, nucleated cell counts were estimated. Repertoires were generated with immunoSEQ multiplex PCR, while TCRdb's copy carries only in-frame clones and drops some. V and J calls and clone size are as listed in that table; D and trimming were resolved from the DNA. Seen here are some 150,000 clones, approximately 91% observed once, and the top ten hold over 2%. This entry comes from a study of blood T cell repertoires in COVID-19. Germline-derived CDR1 and CDR2 are PRHDT and FYEKMQ (reference sequence). The V gene end was trimmed by 6 bases and the J gene end by 3 bases; junction bases not matched to a gene: 7. The CDR3 is 15 amino acids.

The genes are TRBV13 and TRBJ2-7; 11 bases fit TRBD1. This TCR came from a woman aged 65 to 85 with acute or convalescent COVID-19. The sequenced sample was peripheral blood. CDR3 DNA: TGTGCCAGCAGTAATGCCGGGACAGGGGGCTACGAGCAGTACTTC. Residues: CASSNAGTGGYEQYF.